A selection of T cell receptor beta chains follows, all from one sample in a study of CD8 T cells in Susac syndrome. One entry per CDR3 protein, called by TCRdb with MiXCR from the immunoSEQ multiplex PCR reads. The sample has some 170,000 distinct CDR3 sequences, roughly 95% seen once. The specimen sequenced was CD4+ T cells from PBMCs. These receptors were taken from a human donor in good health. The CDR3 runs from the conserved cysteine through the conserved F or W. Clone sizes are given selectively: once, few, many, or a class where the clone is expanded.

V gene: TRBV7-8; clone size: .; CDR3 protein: CASSIGQGNTEAFF
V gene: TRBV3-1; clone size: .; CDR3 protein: CASSQAQGGVNTEAFF
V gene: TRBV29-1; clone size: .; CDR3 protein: CSVSPGGTDTQYF
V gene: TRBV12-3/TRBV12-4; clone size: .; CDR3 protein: CASSRNREGQPQHF
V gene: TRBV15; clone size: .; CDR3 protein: CATSLTSTGANVLTF
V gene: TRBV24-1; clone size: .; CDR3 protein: CATSDLGAGSHTQYF
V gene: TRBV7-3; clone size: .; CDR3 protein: CASSLNVPPDTQYF
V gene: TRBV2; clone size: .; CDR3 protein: CASSVGASTDTQYF
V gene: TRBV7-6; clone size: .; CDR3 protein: CASSFSLLARGGNEQFF
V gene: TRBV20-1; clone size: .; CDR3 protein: CSARDTRINEQFF
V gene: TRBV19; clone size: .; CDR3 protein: CASSIGVQETQYF
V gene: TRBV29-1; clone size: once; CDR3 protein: CSVVDQGNTEAFF
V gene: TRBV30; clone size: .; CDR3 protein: CAWSEAGGGYTF
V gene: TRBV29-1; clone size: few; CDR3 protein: CSVGGGSYEQYF
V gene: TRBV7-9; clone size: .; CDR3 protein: CASSLEGGAFF
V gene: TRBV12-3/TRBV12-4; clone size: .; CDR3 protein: CASSSRTSGIGGVKFF
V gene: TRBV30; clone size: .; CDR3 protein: CAWSTRWGRGDNEQFF
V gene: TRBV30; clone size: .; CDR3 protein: CASSGHSYEQYF
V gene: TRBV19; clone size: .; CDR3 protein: CASTDRHYGYTF
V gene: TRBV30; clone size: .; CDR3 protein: CAWRGQNSGNTIYF
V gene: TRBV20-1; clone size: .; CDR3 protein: CSARPAGATDTQYF
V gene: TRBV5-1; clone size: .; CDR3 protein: CASSLGVVTEAFF
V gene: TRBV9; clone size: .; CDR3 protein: CASSVESGQGYEQYF
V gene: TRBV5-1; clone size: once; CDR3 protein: CASSFLVLETQYF
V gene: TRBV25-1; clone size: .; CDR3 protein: CASSEFQYEQYF
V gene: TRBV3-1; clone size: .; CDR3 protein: CASRLDRARAFF
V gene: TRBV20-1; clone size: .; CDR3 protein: CSAVQTGSTEAFF
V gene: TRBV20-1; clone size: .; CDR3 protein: CSARDGRGKEQFF
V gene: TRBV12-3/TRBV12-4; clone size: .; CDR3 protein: CASSLVSTGTGETQYF
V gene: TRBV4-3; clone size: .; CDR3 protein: CASSQEGRGDTQYF
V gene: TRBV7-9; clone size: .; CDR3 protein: CASSQGWQPQHF
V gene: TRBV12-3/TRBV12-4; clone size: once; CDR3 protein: CASSRQGASYEQYF
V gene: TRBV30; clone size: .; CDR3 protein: CAWSVEQTNTGELFF
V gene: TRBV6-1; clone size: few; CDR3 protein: CASSSGTGFRDTQYF
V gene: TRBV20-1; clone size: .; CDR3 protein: CSARDLLAPYEQYF
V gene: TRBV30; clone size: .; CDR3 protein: CAWRGPGTLNTEAFF
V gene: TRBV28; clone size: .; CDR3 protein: CASSSGLAGQDTQYF
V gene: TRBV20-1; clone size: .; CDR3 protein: CSADPGLHYF
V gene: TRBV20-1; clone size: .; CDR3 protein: CSARAREETQYF
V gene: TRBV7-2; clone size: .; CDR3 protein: CASSLTGWPYEQYF
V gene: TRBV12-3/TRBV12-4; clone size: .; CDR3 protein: CASSMLRTGSGELFF
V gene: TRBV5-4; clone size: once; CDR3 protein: CASSLGASGVGEQFF
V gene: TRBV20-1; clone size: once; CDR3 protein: CSATYGTSGIYEQYF
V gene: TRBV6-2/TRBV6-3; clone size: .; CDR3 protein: CASSTFKTSPYNEQFF
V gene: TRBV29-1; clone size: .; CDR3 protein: CSAMFGDRGSFEQYF
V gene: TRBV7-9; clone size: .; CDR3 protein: CASSSPGLRGSSSYNEQFF
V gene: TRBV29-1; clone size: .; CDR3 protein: CSVEESGADEQYF
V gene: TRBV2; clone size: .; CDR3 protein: CASGEGLLPTYEQYF
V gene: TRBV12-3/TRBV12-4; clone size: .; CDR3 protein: CASTPTGSSYNEQFF
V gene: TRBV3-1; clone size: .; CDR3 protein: CASSQPYKAGEQYF
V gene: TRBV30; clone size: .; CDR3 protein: CAWSPNPREQYF
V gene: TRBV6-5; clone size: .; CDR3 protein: CASSYQTGTYEQYF
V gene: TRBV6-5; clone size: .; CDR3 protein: CASSYSPSWGYTF
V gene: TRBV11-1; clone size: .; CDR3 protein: CASSSLGALEETQYF
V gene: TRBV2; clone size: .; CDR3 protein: CASRQTSGRASDTQYF
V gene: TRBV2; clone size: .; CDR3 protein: CASSGLTQETQYF
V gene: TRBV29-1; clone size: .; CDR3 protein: CSVVFSARGELFF
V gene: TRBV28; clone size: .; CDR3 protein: CASSFVLASQETQYF
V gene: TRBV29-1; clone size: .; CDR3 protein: CSVERGRNEQFF